The present T cell receptor beta chain was sequenced within a study of cytomegalovirus exposure and HLA in healthy donors. Overall study findings and caveats: Listed as cytomegalovirus-associated were 150 or so TCR beta chains. Across all donors, roughly uniform sequencing depth was an assumption of the presence/absence analyses. A prior analysis recorded that most TCR beta V segments were productive about 90% or about 30% of the time.

Vbeta (60) and Jbeta (13) primers were used in the PCR. Libraries were prepared by immunoSEQ multiplex PCR; TCRdb keeps only in-frame clonotypes and omits some of them. The data hold approximately 210,000 clones, with about four fifths observed a single time. Donors in the study were healthy people who gave bone marrow. With respect to this clone: The antigen is not known.

The origin of this receptor is a male donor in good health and CMV-seropositive. Material: PBMCs.

The CDR3 loop is CASSASSGNTIYF. The CDR3 coding sequence is TGTGCCAGCAGTGCGAGCTCTGGAAACACCATATATTTT. V and J are TRBV11-2 and TRBJ1-3; no reliable D call. Germline V gives CDR1 SGHAT, CDR2 FQNNGV. The CDR3 contains 13 residues. V was cut by 6 bases and J by 0 bases, with 6 bases left in between. Together with reference TRBV11-2 and TRBJ1-3, the CDR3 gives the full variable domain: EAGVAQSPRYKIIEKRQSVAFWCNPISGHATLYWYQQILGQGPKLLIQFQNNGVVDDSQLPKDRFSAERLKGVDSTLKIQPAKLEDSAVYLCASSASSGNTIYFGEGSWLTVV.